These T cell receptor beta chains were read from a single sample in a study of PD-L1 blockade in urothelial cancer. Method: immunoSEQ multiplex PCR; TCRdb's copy keeps in-frame clones and lacks some. Among around 100,000 clones listed, more than 75% were seen once. The sequenced sample was PBMCs, obtained around atezolizumab (anti-PD-L1) treatment. The receptors were sampled from a man aged 55 to 70 with urothelial cancer. Both conserved end residues are part of each CDR3. Fields, in order: V gene, J gene, clone size, D gene, CDR3 protein, CDR3 DNA. A D gene is named only where the DNA matches it firmly. Size tells how often a clone was seen (once, few, many) or the class of an expanded clone, and some rows leave it out.

>TRBV11-3|TRBJ2-7|-|TRBD1
CASSLKGQRRDEQYF
TGTGCCAGCAGCCTAAAGGGACAGCGACGGGACGAGCAGTACTTC
>TRBV7-3|TRBJ1-2|-|-
CASSLRGNGYTF
TGTGCCAGCAGCTTAAGAGGGAACGGCTACACCTTC
>TRBV28|TRBJ2-3|-|TRBD2
CASSFSLAANTDTQYF
TGTGCCAGCAGTTTCTCTCTAGCGGCCAACACAGATACGCAGTATTTT
>TRBV5-4|TRBJ2-1|-|-
CASSLSGEGRYKSYNEQFF
TGTGCCAGCAGCTTATCGGGAGAGGGAAGGTACAAGTCCTACAATGAGCAGTTCTTC
>TRBV7-9|TRBJ2-5|few|TRBD2
CASSFVAGGPGTQYF
TGTGCCAGCAGCTTCGTCGCGGGGGGGCCTGGGACCCAGTACTTC
>TRBV15|TRBJ1-1|-|TRBD1
CATSSSDRGTEAFF
TGTGCCACCAGCAGTTCGGACAGGGGAACTGAAGCTTTCTTT
>TRBV9|TRBJ2-7|-|-
CASSFRPESEQYF
TGTGCCAGCAGCTTTCGTCCTGAGAGCGAGCAGTACTTC
>TRBV6-5|TRBJ1-2|-|-
CASSSAGDGYGYTF
TGTGCCAGCAGCTCCGCAGGGGACGGCTATGGCTACACCTTC
>TRBV29-1|TRBJ2-5|-|TRBD1
CSVDGQGETQYF
TGCAGCGTCGATGGACAGGGGGAGACCCAGTACTTC
>TRBV7-3|TRBJ2-2|-|-
CASSFQTPADTGELFF
TGTGCCAGCAGCTTCCAGACTCCGGCGGACACCGGGGAGCTGTTTTTT
>TRBV10-3|TRBJ2-7|-|-
CAISKAEGEQYF
TGTGCCATCAGCAAGGCGGAGGGGGAGCAGTACTTC
>TRBV30|TRBJ2-5|-|-
CAWSHGPGEETQYF
TGTGCCTGGAGTCACGGGCCGGGAGAAGAGACCCAGTACTTC
>TRBV6-5|TRBJ2-6|-|-
CASSKQGSGANVLTF
TGTGCCAGCAGTAAACAGGGCTCTGGGGCCAACGTCCTGACTTTC
>TRBV29-1|TRBJ1-1|-|-
CSVGNRDTEAFF
TGCAGCGTTGGCAACAGGGACACTGAAGCTTTCTTT